Each of the 22 T cell receptor beta chains below was sequenced from the same sample in a study of T cell repertoires in cytomegalovirus infection. These receptors have no known antigen. TCRdb reprocessed the reads via MiXCR and lists one record per CDR3 protein. The sample carries 700,000 to 950,000 distinct CDR3 sequences, approximately 32% recorded once. The specimen comprised cultured CD8+ T cells from PBMCs, sampled from culture after CMV antigen stimulation. The source is a human donor in good health (CMV status not recorded). Some clones in this sample may be carry-over from other donors' samples.

A few counts support this clonotype. The V and J genes are TRBV7-6 and TRBJ2-1; no clear D. V lost 7 bases to trimming and J lost 3 bases, with 13 bases between them. This CDR3 spans 14 amino acids. CDR1 is SGHVS and CDR2 is FNYEAQ in the germline V gene. Written as DNA, the CDR3 is TGTGCCAGCACCAGTTTGGTAGGCTACAATGAGCAGTTCTTC. Amino acids: CASTSLVGYNEQFF.

This clonotype was counted only a few times. CDR3 loop: CGGRSGANVLTF. The CDR3 nucleotides are TGTGGGGGGCGCTCTGGGGCCAACGTCCTGACTTTC. The chain employs TRBV7-9 and TRBJ2-6; TRBD1 is a possible D gene (6 bases). This CDR3 comprises 12 residues. Germline V CDR1 and CDR2: SEHNR, FQNEAQ (reference sequence).

This clonotype was counted between two and nine times. This chain connects TRBV7-9 to TRBJ2-3; unclear D gene. The CDR3 contains 11 residues. CDR1 and CDR2 (germline): SEHNR, FQNEAQ (reference sequence). The CDR3, as DNA: TGTGTCACAGTTATCACAGATACGCAGTATTTT. Its protein is CVTVITDTQYF.

On this clonotype itself: The junction and the germline gene differ at one end; a read error may be behind it. The chain uses TRBV7-9 and TRBJ2-5; D unresolved. CDR1 is SEHNR, CDR2 FQNEAQ, per germline (reference sequence). This CDR3 spans 14 amino acids. In DNA form, the CDR3 reads TGTGCCAACAGCTTAGGGCCACCCCAAGAGACCCAGTACTTC. It is translated as CANSLGPPQETQYF. Combining the CDR3 with reference TRBV7-9 and TRBJ2-5 gives the whole variable domain DTGVSQNPRHKITKRGQNVTFRCDPISEHNRLYWYRQTLGQGPEFLTYFQNEAQLEKSRLLSDRFSAERPKGSFSTLEIQRTEQGDSAMYLCANSLGPPQETQYFGPGTRLLVL.

This clonotype appeared a few times. The genes are TRBV7-6 and TRBJ2-1, with 13 bases aligning to TRBD2. Germline lookup yields CDR1 SGHVS and CDR2 FNYEAQ. This CDR3 comprises 19 residues. The J segment lost 2 bases and the V segment lost 1 base, leaving 8 bases of the junction unmatched. The CDR3 DNA sequence: TGTGCCAGCAGCTTAGGACTAGCGGGGGGCACACCTCCCTACAATGAGCAGTTCTTC. Residues: CASSLGLAGGTPPYNEQFF.

The J gene is TRBJ1-5, the V gene TRBV6-6, with D tentatively TRBD1 (6 bases). Trimming took 2 bases from V and 7 from J, leaving 12 bases between them. This CDR3 comprises 14 residues. Germline V gives CDR1 MNHNY, CDR2 SVGAGI (reference sequence). The CDR3 DNA follows: TGTGCCAGCAGTTACCCACAGGGAGGACAGCCCCAGCATTTT. Translated: CASSYPQGGQPQHF.

The chain uses TRBV7-9 and TRBJ2-1, with no clear D. Germline-derived CDR1 and CDR2 are SEHNR and FQNEAQ (reference sequence). This CDR3 has 13 amino acids. Trimming shortened V by 1 base and J by 8 bases, and 9 bases separated the two germline ends. CDR3 sequence (DNA): TGTGCCAGCAGCTTAGTTCCCCCAGATGAGCAGTTCTTC. Its protein is CASSLVPPDEQFF.

The chain employs TRBV6-2 or TRBV6-3 and TRBJ1-1, with D tentatively TRBD1 (5 bases). The CDR3 is 15 residues long. V dropped 0 bases and J dropped 4 bases, with 12 bases sitting between them. Germline assignment: CDR1 MNHEY and CDR2 SVGEGT. The CDR3 sequence: CASSYSILGGTEAFF. The CDR3 coding sequence is TGTGCCAGCAGTTACTCTATCCTTGGGGGCACTGAAGCTTTCTTT.

DNA for the CDR3: TGTGCCACCAGCGTGATGGGGCGGCCTGAAGCTTTCTTT. Protein: CATSVMGRPEAFF. V is TRBV15 and J is TRBJ1-1; weak D call: TRBD1 (5 bases). Germline CDR1 LNHNV, CDR2 YYDKDF (reference sequence). This CDR3 has 13 residues. Trimming shortened V by 5 bases and J by 6 bases, and 13 bases separated the two germline ends. The variable domain in full, completed from reference TRBV15 and TRBJ1-1, reads DAMVIQNPRYQVTQFGKPVTLSCSQTLNHNVMYWYQQKSSQAPKLLFHYYDKDFNNEADTPDNFQSRRPNTSFCFLDIRSPGLGDTAMYLCATSVMGRPEAFFGQGTRLTVV.

This chain connects TRBV11-2 to TRBJ1-6, with D unclear. V lost 1 base and J 7 bases, leaving 5 bases between the germline ends. The CDR3 sequence is 13 residues long. Per the germline V gene, CDR1 is SGHAT and CDR2 is FQNNGV. The CDR3 DNA reads TGTGCCAGCAGCTTAGGGAAGAATTCACCCCTCCACTTT. Translated: CASSLGKNSPLHF.

This chain uses TRBV19 with TRBJ2-1; either TRBD1 or TRBD2 may fit D (5 bases each). The V gene's germline CDR1 is LNHDA and CDR2 SQIVND (reference sequence). V lost 7 bases and J 8 bases, leaving 18 bases between the germline ends. This CDR3 contains 14 residues. CDR3 in amino acids: CASTRGVPRYEQFF. In nucleotides, the CDR3 is TGTGCCAGTACTCGAGGGGTTCCCAGGTATGAGCAGTTCTTC. The complete variable domain, with remaining parts taken from reference TRBV19 and TRBJ2-1, reads DGGITQSPKYLFRKEGQNVTLSCEQNLNHDAMYWYRQDPGQGLRLIYYSQIVNDFQKGDIAEGYSVSREKKESFPLTVTSAQKNPTAFYLCASTRGVPRYEQFFGPGTRLTVL.

This clonotype was seen only a few times. The chain combines TRBV9 with TRBJ2-1, with TRBD1 matching over 9 bases. V trimming: 1 base; J trimming: 3 bases; junction bases outside the gene matches: 5. The CDR3 runs to 16 residues. The germline V gene encodes CDR1 SGDLS and CDR2 YYNGEE. In DNA form, the CDR3 reads TGTGCCAGCAGCGTACACCGGGACAGGGTCTACAATGAGCAGTTCTTC. Amino acids: CASSVHRDRVYNEQFF. Supplemented by reference TRBV9 and TRBJ2-1, the full variable domain reads DSGVTQTPKHLITATGQRVTLRCSPRSGDLSVYWYQQSLDQGLQFLIQYYNGEERAKGNILERFSAQQFPDLHSELNLSSLELGDSALYFCASSVHRDRVYNEQFFGPGTRLTVL.

For the CDR3, the DNA is TGTGCCACCAGCGATTGGGGGCTTGAGCCCCAGCATTTT. Its translation: CATSDWGLEPQHF. The chain uses TRBV15 and TRBJ1-5; D is possibly TRBD1 (6 bases). Germline CDR1 is LNHNV and CDR2 is YYDKDF (reference sequence). The CDR3 runs 13 residues. The V end was cut by 5 bases, the J end by 8 bases, with 13 bases between.

Worth noting for this clonotype: Relative to the germline gene, one junction end is altered; a read error may explain this. V gene TRBV27 combines with J gene TRBJ1-1; D gene unclear. The germline V gene has CDR1 MNHEY and CDR2 SMNVEV (reference sequence). The CDR3 runs to 14 residues. The CDR3 region has the DNA TGTGCCAGCAGCTTATCGATGGGTTACACTGAAGCTTTCTTT. It codes for CASSLSMGYTEAFF.

The chain combines TRBV13 with TRBJ1-1; D unclear. V was cut by 5 bases and J by 9 bases, with 7 bases left in between. This CDR3 has 10 amino acids. Germline V lookup: CDR1 PRHDT, CDR2 FYEKMQ (reference sequence). CDR3 bases: TGTGCCAGCAGCCCGTCCCAAGCTTTCTTT. As protein: CASSPSQAFF. Full variable domain (outside the CDR3, taken from reference TRBV13 and TRBJ1-1): AAGVIQSPRHLIKEKRETATLKCYPIPRHDTVYWYQQGPGQDPQFLISFYEKMQSDKGSIPDRFSAQQFSDYHSELNMSSLELGDSALYFCASSPSQAFFGQGTRLTVV.

This clonotype came up a few times. V usage is TRBV6-6 and J usage is TRBJ2-3; 7 nucleotides align to TRBD1. Germline CDR1 MNHNY, CDR2 SVGAGI (reference sequence). The V gene end was trimmed by 2 bases and the J gene end by 0 bases; junction bases not matched to a gene: 17. CDR3 size: 20 residues. CDR3 DNA: TGTGCCAGCAGTTACGCGGACAGGTTCGTAGTGTCGACTAGCACAGATACGCAGTATTTT. Encoded protein: CASSYADRFVVSTSTDTQYF.

This sequence joins TRBV10-3 and TRBJ1-2; D may be TRBD1 (6 bases). Germline lookup yields CDR1 ENHRY and CDR2 SYGVKD. The CDR3 length is 16 residues. The ends were cut back, 3 bases at V and 0 bases at J, with 14 bases in the middle. The CDR3 DNA sequence: TGTGCCATCAGTGACCCCGGACAGTTCACTAACTATGGCTACACCTTC. Amino acids: CAISDPGQFTNYGYTF.

This clonotype occurred a few times. This chain connects TRBV15 to TRBJ2-7, with no clear D. V dropped 4 bases and J dropped 2 bases, with 12 bases sitting between them. This CDR3 has 14 residues. The germline V gene encodes CDR1 LNHNV and CDR2 YYDKDF (reference sequence). CDR3 residues: CATSKIGDTYEQYF. The CDR3 DNA sequence: TGTGCCACCAGCAAAATTGGGGATACCTACGAGCAGTACTTC.

This clonotype was seen repeatedly, ten times or more. The chain couples TRBV7-6 to TRBJ2-5; possibly TRBD2 for D (6 bases). CDR1 is SGHVS, CDR2 FNYEAQ, per germline. This CDR3 is 17 amino acids long. The germline V and J ends were trimmed by 4 bases and 2 bases, with 20 bases remaining between them. Written as DNA, the CDR3 is TGTGCCAGCAGCTCCGTGGGTGCTAGCGCCCGACAAGAGACCCAGTACTTC. Protein: CASSSVGASARQETQYF.

The chain combines TRBV4-3 with TRBJ1-5; D gene unclear. V was clipped by 0 bases and J by 7 bases, with 13 bases between them. CDR3 length equals 15 residues. CDR1 is LGHNA, CDR2 YSLEER, per germline. The CDR3 DNA sequence: TGCGCCAGCAGCCAAGATGTGGGTTCGGGGCAGCCCCAGCATTTT. It translates to CASSQDVGSGQPQHF.

This clonotype came up a few times. This sequence joins TRBV14 and TRBJ1-2, with 7 positions matching TRBD1. Germline trimming cut 3 bases from V and 4 bases from J; bases unmatched to any gene: 5. Germline CDR1 SGHDN, CDR2 FVKESK. The CDR3 runs to 14 residues. In DNA, the CDR3 is TGTGCCAGCAGCCACCAGACAGGGCTCTATGGCTACACCTTC. Amino acid sequence: CASSHQTGLYGYTF.

This clonotype was counted a few times. The CDR3 here is CASSWTWLTDLRTEAFF. The CDR3 region has the DNA TGTGCCAGCAGCTGGACGTGGTTGACTGATCTGAGGACTGAAGCTTTCTTT. The chain uses TRBV11-1 and TRBJ1-1; D gene ambiguous. Germline V gene data show CDR1 as SGHAT and CDR2 as FQDESV (reference sequence). CDR3 length: 17 amino acids. Trimming pared 4 bases from V and 5 bases from J, leaving 23 bases between.